A selection of T cell receptor beta chains follows, all from one sample in a study of T cells in localized non-small cell lung cancer. Sequencing was performed with immunoSEQ multiplex PCR; in TCRdb, only in-frame clones are kept and a portion is missing. The sample holds 40,000 to 55,000 clones, approximately 80% seen once. This sample comprised peripheral blood mononuclear cells, obtained before any cancer treatment. These receptors came from a man aged 40-75 years with stage III lung adenocarcinoma. Each CDR3 is given with its conserved first and last residue. A D gene is named only where the DNA matches it firmly. Clone size is not always given. Where it is, it says once, few, many or a class for expanded clones.

clone_size d_call j_call v_call cdr3_aa cdr3_nt
once TRBD1 TRBJ1-1 TRBV11-2 CASSVGRGKEVSTEAFF TGTGCCAGCAGTGTGGGCAGGGGGAAGGAAGTAAGCACTGAAGCTTTCTTT
- - TRBJ2-7 TRBV5-6 CASSRGLSSYEQYF TGTGCCAGCAGCAGGGGCTTAAGCTCCTACGAGCAGTACTTC
few - TRBJ1-1 TRBV6-6 CASSFGMGTEAFF TGTGCCAGCAGTTTCGGCATGGGGACTGAAGCTTTCTTT
- - TRBJ2-7 TRBV15 CATSTDESQRGEQYF TGTGCCACCAGCACTGACGAATCACAGAGGGGCGAGCAGTACTTC
- TRBD2 TRBJ2-7 TRBV13 CASSRTNGGAIVYEQYF TGTGCCAGCAGTAGGACTAACGGGGGGGCAATCGTCTACGAGCAGTACTTC
- - TRBJ1-1 TRBV9 CASSALGSDTEAFF TGTGCCAGCAGCGCGCTAGGTTCCGACACTGAAGCTTTCTTT
- TRBD1 TRBJ1-1 TRBV10-3 CAIQRTGLSTEAFF TGTGCCATTCAGCGGACAGGACTGAGCACTGAAGCTTTCTTT
- TRBD1 TRBJ2-7 TRBV2 CASSTGTGLPYEQYF TGTGCCAGCAGCACCGGGACAGGGCTTCCCTACGAGCAGTACTTC
- - TRBJ2-3 TRBV11-3 CASSLEWADTQYF TGTGCCAGCAGCTTAGAGTGGGCAGATACGCAGTATTTT
- - TRBJ1-4 TRBV28 CASSYIIANEKLFF TGTGCCAGCAGTTACATCATTGCGAATGAAAAACTGTTTTTT
- TRBD1 TRBJ1-4 TRBV5-1 CASSLYGTENEKLFF TGCGCCAGCAGCTTGTACGGGACAGAGAATGAAAAACTGTTTTTT
- - TRBJ1-5 TRBV19 CASSSEGRLSNQPQHF TGTGCCAGTAGTTCCGAGGGACGCCTTAGCAATCAGCCCCAGCATTTT
- TRBD2 TRBJ2-2 TRBV4-1 CASSHPGLAGGGRAGELFF TGCGCCAGCAGCCACCCGGGACTAGCGGGAGGGGGGAGAGCCGGGGAGCTGTTTTTT
- - TRBJ1-2 TRBV7-3 CASSPGTPGGYGYTF TGTGCCAGCAGCCCAGGGACCCCCGGCGGCTATGGCTACACCTTC
- - TRBJ2-5 TRBV29-1 CSVGPQETQYF TGCAGCGTTGGCCCACAAGAGACCCAGTACTTC
once - TRBJ2-3 TRBV7-3 CASSLHTSLDLGTQYF TGTGCCAGCAGCCTACACACTAGCCTCGACTTAGGTACGCAGTATTTT
- - TRBJ2-2 TRBV6-1 CASSEAWGNTGELFF TGTGCCAGCAGTGAAGCATGGGGAAACACCGGGGAGCTGTTTTTT
once - TRBJ2-5 TRBV10-3 CAISDQLQETQYF TGTGCCATCAGTGATCAGCTTCAAGAGACCCAGTACTTC
few - TRBJ1-2 TRBV5-6 CASSLGDGTRSYGYTF TGTGCCAGCAGCCTTGGGGACGGAACTAGAAGCTATGGCTACACCTTC
- - TRBJ2-7 TRBV5-4 CASSFGPSSYEQYF TGTGCCAGCAGCTTCGGGCCGTCCTCCTACGAGCAGTACTTC
- TRBD1 TRBJ2-2 TRBV29-1 CSVGGQGHGELFF TGCAGCGTTGGCGGACAGGGACACGGGGAGCTGTTTTTT
- - TRBJ2-3 TRBV30 CAWAGRNTDTQYF TGTGCCTGGGCCGGCAGAAACACAGATACGCAGTATTTT
- TRBD2 TRBJ2-2 TRBV10-2 CASRGLAGVSGELFF TGCGCCAGCAGGGGACTAGCGGGGGTTAGCGGGGAGCTGTTTTTT
- - TRBJ2-7 TRBV5-6 CASSLGWDLGSYEQYF TGTGCCAGCAGCTTAGGATGGGATCTAGGTTCCTACGAGCAGTACTTC